Shown below are 10 T cell receptor beta chains from a single sample sequenced in a study of T cell repertoires and leukemia-associated antigens. TCRdb reprocessed the 5' RACE reads via MiXCR and lists one record per CDR3 protein. Of 7,500 to 10,000 distinct CDR3 sequences in the sample, about 43% were seen once. For these TCRs, the target antigens are not known. What was sequenced was CD3+ T cells sorted from blood and cultured. These receptors all come from a female donor in good health.

This clonotype is labeled as medium-sized. This chain uses TRBV5-1 with TRBJ2-1; 8 positions match TRBD2. The CDR3 consists of 13 residues. V lost 2 bases, J lost 6 bases, and 1 base stayed unmatched. CDR1 SGHRS and CDR2 YFSETQ come from the germline V gene. CDR3 DNA: TGCGCCAGCAGCTTCGGGACTAGCAATGAGCAGTTCTTC. Residues: CASSFGTSNEQFF. The whole variable domain, filled in from reference TRBV5-1 and TRBJ2-1, reads KAGVTQTPRYLIKTRGQQVTLSCSPISGHRSVSWYQQTPGQGLQFLFEYFSETQRNKGNFPGRFSGRQFSNSRSEMNVSTLELGDSALYLCASSFGTSNEQFFGPGTRLTVL.

Of note for this clonotype: The conserved closing phenylalanine or tryptophan is absent in this CDR3, likely reflecting a read error. V and J are TRBV7-6 and TRBJ2-3; D possibly matches TRBD1 or TRBD2 (5 bases each). The CDR3 is 16 amino acids. The germline V gene has CDR1 SGHVS and CDR2 FNYEAQ. The CDR3 nucleotides are TGTGCCAGCAGCTTAGGGACACCGGGGACCACAGATACACAGTATTCT. It translates to CASSLGTPGTTDTQYS.

The rearrangement uses TRBV7-2 and TRBJ2-7, with TRBD2 identical over 13 bases. V lost 0 bases to trimming and J lost 3 bases; unmatched junction nucleotides: 8. CDR1 and CDR2 from the germline V gene are SGHTA and FQGNSA. CDR3 length: 18 amino acids. The CDR3 bases are TGTGCCAGCAGCTTAGCTCTCCGGGGACTAGCGGGAATCTACGAGCAGTACTTC. As protein: CASSLALRGLAGIYEQYF.

This clonotype occurred a few times. The CDR3 DNA follows: TGTGCCAGCAGCTTTGGACTAGCGGGAGTCCAGGTCGAGCAGTACTTC. Translated: CASSFGLAGVQVEQYF. The V call is TRBV7-2, the J call TRBJ2-7, with 13 bases lining up with TRBD2. The CDR3 covers 16 residues. CDR1 is SGHTA, CDR2 FQGNSA, per germline. The junction had 8 bases not matched to a gene; V was cut back by 3 bases and J by 6 bases.

The rearrangement links TRBV12-3 or TRBV12-4 to TRBJ2-2; D might be TRBD1 (5 bases). The V and J ends lost 5 bases and 6 bases respectively, with 10 bases between them. This CDR3 comprises 13 residues. The CDR3 loop is CASSRQGAGELFF. CDR3 sequence (DNA): TGTGCCAGCAGTCGTCAGGGTGCCGGGGAGCTGTTTTTT.

The V call is TRBV12-3 or TRBV12-4, the J call TRBJ2-7; D may match TRBD1 or TRBD2 (6 bases each). The CDR3 loop spans 14 amino acids. With 4 bases removed from V and 0 bases from J, the gap between germline ends came to 10 bases. In nucleotides, the CDR3 is TGTGCCAGCAGTTGGGGGGCCAGCTCCTACGAGCAGTACTTC. Amino acids: CASSWGASSYEQYF.

The chain links TRBV29-1 to TRBJ2-1, with 16 bases aligning to TRBD2. V was pared by 5 bases and J by 9 bases, with 7 bases of the junction left unmatched. The CDR3 totals 15 residues. Germline CDR1 SQVTM, CDR2 ANQGSEA. The DNA for the CDR3 is TGCAGCGTTAAAACGGGACTAGCGGGAGGGGTTGAGCAGTTCTTC. This translates into CSVKTGLAGGVEQFF.

This clonotype was recorded a few times. This sequence joins TRBV20-1 and TRBJ2-7; 9 nucleotides align to TRBD1. The germline gives CDR1 DFQATT, CDR2 SNEGSKA (reference sequence). The CDR3 sequence is 14 residues long. V was pared by 5 bases and J by 4 bases, with 9 bases of the junction left unmatched. CDR3 amino acids: CSAGRDREPYEQYF. In DNA, the CDR3 is TGCAGTGCTGGCCGGGACAGGGAGCCTTACGAGCAGTACTTC.

On this clonotype itself: Because the CDR3's place on the DNA is in doubt, the DNA is left out and the CDR3 is given as listed by TCRdb. V and J are TRBV7-9 and TRBJ1-1. Termini included, the CDR3 measures 20 amino acids. The germline V gene has CDR1 SEHNR and CDR2 FQNEAQ (reference sequence). The CDR3 spells CASSFYICSASRRRGTGAFF.

This clonotype was seen repeatedly, ten times or more. The CDR3 loop reads CASIFGRDSSGANVLTF. The CDR3 nucleotides are TGTGCCAGCATTTTTGGCAGGGACTCCTCTGGGGCCAACGTCCTGACTTTC. The chain combines TRBV2 with TRBJ2-6; TRBD2 is a possible D gene (6 bases). Trimming stripped 7 bases from V and 0 bases from J, with 16 bases between. The CDR3 covers 17 residues. CDR1 and CDR2 from the germline V gene are SNHLY and FYNNEI.